This T cell receptor beta chain was identified in a study of cytotoxic CD8 clonotypes in ibrutinib-treated CLL. On the study more broadly: Treatment had run for a median about 12 months, range 6 to 36, when response samples were taken.

V lost 3 bases to trimming and J lost 4 bases, with 12 bases between them. Germline V gene sequence: CDR1 MGHRA, CDR2 YSYEKL. The CDR3 totals 14 residues. Generated by immunoSEQ multiplex PCR, the TCRdb table keeps only in-frame clones and is missing some. There are some 98,000 clones in the sample; around four fifths occur only once, and 32% lies in the top ten. In the case of this clone: Its specificity is unknown.

Study outcomes and limitations: Higher circulating CD8+ T-cell counts strongly accompanied higher baseline clonality, above age-matched healthy donors.

This clonotype was sampled from a human donor with chronic lymphocytic leukemia. The sequences come from PBMCs, collected after 12 months of ibrutinib treatment. The chain carries TRBV4-1 and TRBJ1-1; D is undetermined. In DNA, the CDR3 is TGCGCCAGCAGCCAGTCGACATTAGTCACTGAAGCTTTCTTT. It is translated as CASSQSTLVTEAFF.